These 12 T cell receptor beta chains were all obtained from the same sample, sequenced in a study of blood T cell repertoires in COVID-19 (dated by TCRdb to between 2020 and 2021). Library preparation was by the immunoSEQ multiplex PCR assay. What TCRdb holds here is the immuneACCESS table cut down to in-frame rearrangements. Part of the clones is not present; checked against another copy, under half of the missing clones reflect an unresolved V gene, and the others are unexplained. A total of 250,000 to 300,000 clones appear in this sample, roughly 84% of them only once. 6.6% of the sample rests with the top ten. The sample consisted of PBMCs or T cells enriched from blood (not recorded which). The receptors were gathered from a woman between 50 and 59 years old who had been exposed to COVID-19.

In DNA form, the CDR3 reads TGCAGCGTTGACGCAGATAACACCGGGGAGCTGTTTTTT. This translates into CSVDADNTGELFF. The gene calls are TRBV29-1 and TRBJ2-2; no firm D call. V was clipped by 3 bases and J by 2 bases, with 7 bases between them. This CDR3 comprises 13 residues. Germline CDR1 reads SQVTM; CDR2 reads ANQGSEA.

The V call is TRBV5-6, the J call TRBJ2-2; no definite D call. The V and J ends lost 3 bases and 5 bases respectively, with 11 bases between them. The CDR3 runs 14 residues. Germline CDR1 and CDR2: SGHDT and YYEEEE. This CDR3 reads CASSSLTRTGELFF. CDR3 nucleotides: TGTGCCAGCAGCTCCCTGACTCGTACCGGGGAGCTGTTTTTT. Filled out from reference TRBV5-6 and TRBJ2-2, the complete variable domain reads DAGVTQSPTHLIKTRGQQVTLRCSPKSGHDTVSWYQQALGQGPQFIFQYYEEEERQRGNFPDRFSGHQFPNYSSELNVNALLLGDSALYLCASSSLTRTGELFFGEGSRLTVL.

V is TRBV6-1 and J is TRBJ1-2; D is unclear. CDR3 length: 13 amino acids. The V gene's germline CDR1 is MNHNS and CDR2 SASEGT. The V end was cut by 3 bases, the J end by 2 bases, with 7 bases between. This CDR3 reads CASSEEPNYGYTF. DNA for the CDR3: TGTGCCAGCAGTGAGGAGCCCAACTATGGCTACACCTTC.

This clone showed up just a few times. This chain connects TRBV11-3 to TRBJ2-5, with 8 bases that match TRBD1. With 2 bases clipped from V and 3 bases from J, the junction kept 11 bases outside the gene matches. The CDR3 is 17 residues long. CDR1 and CDR2 (germline): SGHNT, YENEEA. The CDR3 DNA sequence: TGTGCCAGCAGCTTAAGTCGGCGGGCACAGGGGGAAGAGACCCAGTACTTC. It translates to CASSLSRRAQGEETQYF.

V usage is TRBV7-9 and J usage is TRBJ1-1; 7 nucleotides agree with TRBD1. V lost 5 bases, J lost 0 bases, and 15 bases stayed unmatched. This CDR3 has 18 residues. Germline lookup yields CDR1 SEHNR and CDR2 FQNEAQ (reference sequence). The CDR3 loop is CASSPQRGQAPMNTEAFF. The CDR3, as DNA: TGTGCCAGCAGCCCCCAAAGAGGACAGGCCCCCATGAACACTGAAGCTTTCTTT.

The chain links TRBV13 to TRBJ1-6; TRBD1 agrees at 7 bases. The CDR3 extends over 14 amino acids. The trim removed 5 bases at V and 8 bases at J, leaving 6 bases unmatched. Looked up from germline, CDR1 is PRHDT and CDR2 is FYEKMQ (reference sequence). The DNA for the CDR3 is TGTGCCAGCAGCCGAGGGACAGTAGATTCACCCCTCCACTTT. It yields the protein CASSRGTVDSPLHF. The full variable domain, completed using reference TRBV13 and TRBJ1-6, is AAGVIQSPRHLIKEKRETATLKCYPIPRHDTVYWYQQGPGQDPQFLISFYEKMQSDKGSIPDRFSAQQFSDYHSELNMSSLELGDSALYFCASSRGTVDSPLHFGNGTRLTVT.

The chain uses TRBV19 and TRBJ1-4; no firm D call. The CDR3 has 12 amino acids. In germline, CDR1 is LNHDA, CDR2 SQIVND (reference sequence). V lost 8 bases and J lost 4, with 8 bases in between. The CDR3 sequence: CASQAFNEKLFF. CDR3 in DNA: TGTGCCAGTCAAGCTTTTAATGAAAAACTGTTTTTT.

V is TRBV5-4 and J is TRBJ2-6; no clear D. V gave up 4 bases and J gave up 1 base, with 12 bases separating them. The CDR3 contains 16 residues. The germline V gene has CDR1 SGHNT and CDR2 YYREEE (reference sequence). The CDR3 is CASSKFTVSGANVLTF. DNA for the CDR3: TGTGCCAGCAGCAAGTTCACAGTGTCTGGGGCCAACGTCCTGACTTTC.

This chain connects TRBV4-1 to TRBJ1-2, with TRBD1 matching over 7 bases. Germline trimming cut 4 bases from V and 7 bases from J; bases unmatched to any gene: 9. The CDR3 is 14 amino acids. Germline CDR1 and CDR2: MGHRA and YSYEKL. CDR3: CASSPLTDRVGYTF. CDR3 in DNA: TGCGCCAGCAGCCCGCTAACCGACAGGGTTGGCTACACCTTC.

Regarding this clone: Other DNA sequences in the same sample also yield this CDR3. The chain recombines TRBV5-4 with TRBJ1-1; 12 bases align to TRBD1. This CDR3 region has 17 residues. V was clipped by 0 bases and J by 5 bases; unmatched bases: 8. Germline-derived CDR1 and CDR2 are SGHNT and YYREEE (reference sequence). CDR3 loop: CASSLDGTGGTRTEAFF. CDR3 nucleotide sequence: TGTGCCAGCAGCTTGGACGGGACAGGGGGCACACGGACTGAAGCTTTCTTT.

The J gene is TRBJ1-1, the V gene TRBV27, with TRBD1 as a possible D gene (5 bases). The CDR3 totals 16 residues. Trimming cost V 1 base and J 11 bases, with 23 bases left between them. From germline, CDR1 is MNHEY and CDR2 SMNVEV (reference sequence). Written as DNA, the CDR3 is TGTGCCAGCAGTTTATACCAGACCGGGGGTATGGACGAGGCTTTCTTT. The encoded protein is CASSLYQTGGMDEAFF.

The chain employs TRBV7-9 and TRBJ1-3; 7 nucleotides align to TRBD1. This CDR3 is built from 15 residues. V shed 2 bases, J shed 2 bases, and the junction held 3 bases outside the gene matches. The germline V gene has CDR1 SEHNR and CDR2 FQNEAQ (reference sequence). The CDR3 loop is CASSLRTGTGNTIYF. The CDR3 nucleotides read TGTGCCAGCAGCTTACGGACAGGAACTGGAAACACCATATATTTT.